This T cell receptor beta chain was captured by sequencing in a study of Tregs in tolerant kidney transplant recipients. Study-wide context: Sorting of CD4+CD25+CD127- cells followed approximately three-day belatacept mixed lymphocyte reactions, sometimes with roughly 5-day graft donor restimulation. Antibodies separated recipient from donor cells.

TCRdb's copy holds only in-frame clones and misses some; the assay was immunoSEQ multiplex PCR. The table lists approximately 30,000 clones, over 65% of them singletons. Germline lookup yields CDR1 KGHSH and CDR2 LQKENI. The CDR3 has 15 amino acids. The ends lost 3 bases at V and 3 bases at J; junction bases unmatched: 7. Study-wide points: Biological reproducibility was not directly addressed in this study. Expanding Tregs on activated donor B cells appeared to best identify donor-specific TCRbeta clones.

Comment on this clone: Its antigen is unknown.

The sequence was obtained from a human donor in good health. J is TRBJ1-2 and V is TRBV18; 7 bases match TRBD1. Sequenced material: Tregs from blood cultured with allogeneic cells. The CDR3 sequence is CASSPTGVEDYGYTF. The CDR3 nucleotides read TGTGCCAGCTCACCCACAGGGGTGGAAGACTATGGCTACACCTTC. The entire variable domain, with the rest obtained from reference TRBV18 and TRBJ1-2, is as follows: NAGVMQNPRHLVRRRGQEARLRCSPMKGHSHVYWYRQLPEEGLKFMVYLQKENIIDESGMPKERFSAEFPKEGPSILRIQQVVRGDSAAYFCASSPTGVEDYGYTFGSGTRLTVV.